The clone carrying this TCR beta chain was counted a few times. The V gene end was trimmed by 5 bases and the J gene end by 0 bases; junction bases not matched to a gene: 6. Germline-derived CDR1 and CDR2 are KGHSH and LQKENI. This CDR3 has 16 residues. Only in-frame clones appear in the TCRdb table, and some are missing; sequencing was by immunoSEQ multiplex PCR. The sample carries 13,000 or so clones, 25% to 35% recorded once. This specimen comes from a study of sequential checkpoint blockade in melanoma. Treatment reported: randomized to nivolumab then ipilimumab (arm A) or the reverse (arm B). V gene TRBV18 combines with J gene TRBJ1-3; the match to TRBD1 covers 8 bases. Material: tumor tissue (inferred from file names), obtained from a patient given nivolumab and ipilimumab in sequence. The sequence was collected from a human donor with melanoma. This CDR3 is CASSAGQVLSGNTIYF. The CDR3 coding sequence is TGTGCCAGCTCAGCGGGACAGGTCCTCTCTGGAAACACCATATATTTT.